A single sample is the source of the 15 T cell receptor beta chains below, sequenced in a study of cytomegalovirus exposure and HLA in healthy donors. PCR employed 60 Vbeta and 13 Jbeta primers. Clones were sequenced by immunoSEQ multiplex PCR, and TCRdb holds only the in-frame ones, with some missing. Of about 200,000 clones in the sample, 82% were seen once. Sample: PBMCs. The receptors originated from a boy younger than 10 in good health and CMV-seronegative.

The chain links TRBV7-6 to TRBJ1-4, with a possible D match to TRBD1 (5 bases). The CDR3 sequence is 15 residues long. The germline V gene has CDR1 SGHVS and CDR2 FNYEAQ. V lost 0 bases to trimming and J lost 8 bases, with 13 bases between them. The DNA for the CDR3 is TGTGCCAGCAGCTTAGCGCAGTATGGGGGGGAAAAACTGTTTTTT. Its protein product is CASSLAQYGGEKLFF.

The CDR3 is CASSPSTSGVLGYF. In DNA form, the CDR3 reads TGTGCCAGCAGCCCCTCGACTAGCGGGGTCCTCGGGTACTTC. The chain is built from TRBV5-5 and TRBJ2-5; 11 nucleotides line up with TRBD2. Germline V gives CDR1 SGHKS, CDR2 YYEKEE (reference sequence). The length of the CDR3 is 14 residues. The J segment lost 13 bases and the V segment lost 4 bases, leaving 12 bases of the junction unmatched.

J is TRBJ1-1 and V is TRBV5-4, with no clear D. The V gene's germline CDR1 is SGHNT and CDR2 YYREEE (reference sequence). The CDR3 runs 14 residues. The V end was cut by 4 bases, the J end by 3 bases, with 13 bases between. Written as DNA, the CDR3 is TGTGCCAGCAGCCACGACTTCAGCGACACTGAAGCTTTCTTT. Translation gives CASSHDFSDTEAFF.

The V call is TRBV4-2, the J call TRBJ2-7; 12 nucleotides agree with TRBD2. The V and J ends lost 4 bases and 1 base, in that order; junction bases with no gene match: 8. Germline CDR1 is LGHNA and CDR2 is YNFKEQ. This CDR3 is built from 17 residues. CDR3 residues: CASSPRTSGVRSYEQYF. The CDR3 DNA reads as TGTGCCAGCAGCCCCCGGACTAGCGGGGTCCGATCCTACGAGCAGTACTTC.

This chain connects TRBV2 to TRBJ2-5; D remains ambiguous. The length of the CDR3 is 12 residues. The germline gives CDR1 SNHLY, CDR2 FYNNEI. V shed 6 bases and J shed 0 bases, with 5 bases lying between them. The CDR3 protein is CASRADQETQYF. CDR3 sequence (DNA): TGTGCCAGCAGGGCTGACCAAGAGACCCAGTACTTC.

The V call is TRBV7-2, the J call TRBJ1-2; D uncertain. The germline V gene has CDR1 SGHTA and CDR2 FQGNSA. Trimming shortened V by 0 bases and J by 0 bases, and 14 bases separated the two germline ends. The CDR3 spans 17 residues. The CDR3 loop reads CASSLAGARSPNYGYTF. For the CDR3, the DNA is TGTGCCAGCAGCTTAGCGGGAGCCAGGTCCCCTAACTATGGCTACACCTTC.

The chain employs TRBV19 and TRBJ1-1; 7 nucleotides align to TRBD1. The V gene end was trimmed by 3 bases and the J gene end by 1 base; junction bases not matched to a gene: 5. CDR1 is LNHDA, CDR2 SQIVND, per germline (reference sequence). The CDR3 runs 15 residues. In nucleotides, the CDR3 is TGTGCCAGTAGTATCCACAGGGGTCGGAACACTGAAGCTTTCTTT. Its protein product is CASSIHRGRNTEAFF.

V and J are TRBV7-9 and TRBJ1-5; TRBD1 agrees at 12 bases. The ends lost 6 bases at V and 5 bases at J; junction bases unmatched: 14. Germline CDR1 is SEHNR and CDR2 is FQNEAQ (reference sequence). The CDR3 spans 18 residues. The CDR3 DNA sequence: TGTGCCAGCAGTCTAACCTATCCGGGACAGGGGGCCCATCAGCCCCAGCATTTT. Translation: CASSLTYPGQGAHQPQHF.

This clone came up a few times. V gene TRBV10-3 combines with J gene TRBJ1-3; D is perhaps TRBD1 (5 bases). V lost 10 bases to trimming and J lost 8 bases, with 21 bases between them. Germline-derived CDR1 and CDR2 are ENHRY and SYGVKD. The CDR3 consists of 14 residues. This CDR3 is CATRDGQSRDTIYF. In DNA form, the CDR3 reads TGTGCCACCAGGGATGGACAATCTCGAGACACCATATATTTT.

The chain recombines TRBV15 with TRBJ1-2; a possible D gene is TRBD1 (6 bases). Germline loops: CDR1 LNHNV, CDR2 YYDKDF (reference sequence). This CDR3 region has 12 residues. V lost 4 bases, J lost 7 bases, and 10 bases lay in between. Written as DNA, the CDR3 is TGTGCCACCAGCAAAACAGGGTTTGGCTACACCTTC. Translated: CATSKTGFGYTF.

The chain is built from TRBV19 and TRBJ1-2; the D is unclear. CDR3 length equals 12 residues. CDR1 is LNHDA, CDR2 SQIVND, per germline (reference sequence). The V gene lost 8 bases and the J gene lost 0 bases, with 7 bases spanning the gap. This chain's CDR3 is CASLTANYGYTF. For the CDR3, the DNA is TGTGCCAGTCTCACAGCTAACTATGGCTACACCTTC.

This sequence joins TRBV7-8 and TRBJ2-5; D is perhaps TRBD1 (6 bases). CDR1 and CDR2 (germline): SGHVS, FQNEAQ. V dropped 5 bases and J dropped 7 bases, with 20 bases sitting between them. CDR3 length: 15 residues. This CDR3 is CASSADRLSEGTQYF. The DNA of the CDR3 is TGTGCCAGCAGCGCCGACAGGCTATCGGAAGGGACCCAGTACTTC.

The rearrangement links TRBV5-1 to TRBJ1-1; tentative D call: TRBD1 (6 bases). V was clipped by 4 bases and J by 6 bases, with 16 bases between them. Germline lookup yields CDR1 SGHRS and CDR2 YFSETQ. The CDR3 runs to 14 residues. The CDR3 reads CASSPTGVRSEAFF. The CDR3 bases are TGCGCCAGCAGCCCGACAGGAGTGCGGTCTGAAGCTTTCTTT.

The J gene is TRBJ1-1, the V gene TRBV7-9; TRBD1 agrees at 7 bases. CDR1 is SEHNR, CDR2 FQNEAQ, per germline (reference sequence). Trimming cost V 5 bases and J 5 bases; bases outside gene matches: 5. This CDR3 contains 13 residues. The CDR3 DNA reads TGTGCCAGCAGCACGACAGGGAATACTGAAGCTTTCTTT. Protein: CASSTTGNTEAFF.

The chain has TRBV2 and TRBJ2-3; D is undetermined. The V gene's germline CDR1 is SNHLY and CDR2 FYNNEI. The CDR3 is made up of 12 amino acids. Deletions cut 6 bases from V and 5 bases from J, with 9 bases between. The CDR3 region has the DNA TGTGCCAGCAGGGATACAGTAGATACGCAGTATTTT. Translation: CASRDTVDTQYF.